In this sample, the clone carrying this T cell receptor beta chain turned up a few times. Its cognate antigen is unknown. Isolation recovered at least 6.5 million PBMCs from every sample. The record originates from a study of blood T cells in healthy people across ages. Trimming pared 3 bases from V and 1 base from J, leaving 10 bases between. Germline assignment: CDR1 SQVTM and CDR2 ANQGSEA. CDR3 length: 14 amino acids. General study findings and limits: Higher naive T cell percentage went strongly together with higher TCR beta diversity.

A J-beta primer mix and a sample-barcoded 5' primer were used in a second PCR of about 6 to 12 cycles. TCRdb passed the 5' RACE reads through MiXCR, listing each CDR3 protein once. This table holds fewer than 1,200,000 distinct CDR3 sequences, roughly 24% found once. These sequences were also reported in another study, on T cells of mothers and their children. As reported in that work: A few healthy Caucasian mothers gave samples, and so did their six children. Per 15 ul, 1.5 ug of RNA was used, with all extracted RNA going into cDNA synthesis.

Material for sequencing was blood. This clonotype was sampled from a girl under 10 years old in good health. This chain links TRBV29-1 with TRBJ2-4; weak D call: TRBD1 (5 bases). CDR3 loop: CSVEGLEAKNIQYF. CDR3 bases: TGCAGCGTTGAGGGGCTGGAGGCCAAAAACATTCAGTACTTC.